This T cell receptor (beta chain) was captured by sequencing in a study of beta chain features in type 1 diabetes. Regarding the study as a whole: In all four CD4+ subsets, TCRB CDR3 length was significantly, moderately reduced in type 1 diabetes.

This clone was seen a handful of times. Its antigen remains unknown. The trim removed 5 bases at V and 6 bases at J, leaving 12 bases unmatched. Germline CDR1 LNHDA, CDR2 SQIVND (reference sequence). CDR3 size: 15 residues. Expressed TCRB transcripts were sequenced because the isolated RNA had all been reverse transcribed beforehand. Data came from immunoSEQ multiplex PCR; TCRdb stores just in-frame clones and leaves some out. This table has approximately 360,000 clones, about 12% appearing once. The source is a woman aged 18 to 35 with type 1 diabetes. Sequenced: naive CD4+ T cells from blood. The V and J genes are TRBV19 and TRBJ2-7; 8 bases fit TRBD2. The CDR3 loop is CASSSLREGPTEQYF. For the CDR3, the DNA is TGTGCCAGTAGTTCCCTTCGGGAGGGCCCGACCGAGCAGTACTTC.